The 16 T cell receptor beta chains below all came from one sample that was sequenced in a study of blood T cell repertoires in COVID-19. The assay was immunoSEQ multiplex PCR, and TCRdb's table has in-frame clones only and misses some. The sample yields about 350,000 clones, more than 85% seen once. Sequenced: PBMCs or T cells enriched from blood (not recorded which). The source of these receptors is a woman in her thirties who had recovered from COVID-19.

This sequence joins TRBV28 and TRBJ1-5, with a weak D call TRBD1 (5 bases). The CDR3 sequence is 14 residues long. In germline, CDR1 is MDHEN, CDR2 SYDVKM. Trimming shortened V by 8 bases and J by 4 bases, and 15 bases separated the two germline ends. CDR3 loop: CASYGGRRNQPQHF. DNA for the CDR3: TGTGCCAGCTATGGGGGGAGAAGGAATCAGCCCCAGCATTTT.

This clone has just a few counts. The chain joins TRBV19 to TRBJ1-1; unclear D gene. Trimming stripped 8 bases from V and 1 base from J, with 11 bases between. The length of the CDR3 is 13 residues. Per germline, CDR1 LNHDA and CDR2 SQIVND (reference sequence). The CDR3, as DNA: TGTGCCAGTTCTGTACAGAGGAACACTGAAGCTTTCTTT. This sequence encodes CASSVQRNTEAFF.

The chain carries TRBV6-5 and TRBJ1-5; no firm D call. Trimming cost V 7 bases and J 3 bases, with 16 bases left between them. CDR3 size: 15 residues. Looked up from germline, CDR1 is MNHEY and CDR2 is SVGAGI. CDR3 bases: TGTGCCAGCAACAGTCGAGGGCGGTACAATCAGCCCCAGCATTTT. Residues: CASNSRGRYNQPQHF.

This chain connects TRBV15 to TRBJ1-5; 9 bases fit TRBD1. CDR1 is LNHNV, CDR2 YYDKDF, per germline (reference sequence). This CDR3 has 17 residues. J lost 4 bases, V lost 1 base, and 8 bases had no gene match. This chain's CDR3 is CATSRAPDRGHNQPQHF. The CDR3 nucleotides are TGTGCCACCAGCAGAGCGCCGGACAGGGGTCATAATCAGCCCCAGCATTTT.

V and J are TRBV27 and TRBJ1-1; D is uncertain. This CDR3 comprises 17 residues. Per germline, CDR1 MNHEY and CDR2 SMNVEV (reference sequence). V was shortened by 3 bases and J by 4 bases, with 21 bases between the two germline ends. CDR3 sequence: CASSLTREVGRGTEAFF. CDR3 bases: TGTGCCAGCAGTTTGACTCGGGAGGTGGGCCGTGGCACTGAAGCTTTCTTT.

The chain combines TRBV5-6 with TRBJ2-5; 7 bases map to TRBD2. Looked up from germline, CDR1 is SGHDT and CDR2 is YYEEEE. This CDR3 is built from 13 residues. V gave up 10 bases and J gave up 1 base; unmatched junction bases: 7. The CDR3 DNA sequence: TGTGCCGTCTCTAGCGGAAGCCAAGAGACCCAGTACTTC. Encoded protein: CAVSSGSQETQYF. The entire variable domain, with the rest obtained from reference TRBV5-6 and TRBJ2-5, is as follows: DAGVTQSPTHLIKTRGQQVTLRCSPKSGHDTVSWYQQALGQGPQFIFQYYEEEERQRGNFPDRFSGHQFPNYSSELNVNALLLGDSALYLCAVSSGSQETQYFGPGTRLLVL.

This clone appeared once. CDR3 sequence: CARSYRGTPEAFF. The CDR3 bases are TGTGCCAGAAGTTACAGGGGGACGCCTGAAGCTTTCTTT. The chain carries TRBV5-3 and TRBJ1-1, with 8 bases lining up with TRBD1. TRBV5-3 carries the ORF label, with uncertain function. The junction had 6 bases not matched to a gene; V was cut back by 5 bases and J by 6 bases. The CDR3 sequence is 13 residues long.

The chain couples TRBV30 to TRBJ1-1; 9 nucleotides line up with TRBD1. This CDR3 region has 13 residues. Looked up from germline, CDR1 is GTSNPN and CDR2 is SVGIG (reference sequence). Trimming took 5 bases from V and 8 from J; bases not matched to a gene: 9. CDR3 protein: CAWDEQGAGEAFF. The CDR3 DNA reads TGTGCCTGGGATGAACAGGGGGCTGGAGAAGCTTTCTTT.

In regard to this clone: Other DNA variants within this sample encode the same CDR3. The chain carries TRBV24-1 and TRBJ1-5, with D hard to call. The CDR3 totals 13 residues. Germline V gene lookup returns CDR1 KGHDR and CDR2 SFDVKD. The V gene lost 4 bases and the J gene lost 6 bases, with 9 bases spanning the gap. CDR3 DNA: TGTGCCACCAGTGACTCCGGAGGTCAGCCCCAGCATTTT. Amino acid sequence: CATSDSGGQPQHF.

This clone was recorded only once. The chain recombines TRBV5-6 with TRBJ1-3; no firm D call. Germline CDR1 SGHDT, CDR2 YYEEEE. There are 16 residues in the CDR3. The V gene lost 6 bases and the J gene lost 2 bases, with 18 bases spanning the gap. CDR3 amino acids: CASITLRVKAGNTIYF. CDR3 coding DNA: TGTGCCAGCATCACCCTCCGGGTAAAGGCTGGAAACACCATATATTTT.

V and J are TRBV12-5 and TRBJ1-2; 10 bases align to TRBD1. CDR1 LGHNT and CDR2 FRNRAP come from the germline V gene. The trim removed 4 bases at V and 5 bases at J, leaving 10 bases unmatched. The CDR3 totals 16 residues. The CDR3 coding sequence is TGTGCTAGTGGTTCCTCTACGACAGGGGGCGTATATGGCTACACCTTC. Protein product: CASGSSTTGGVYGYTF.

The V call is TRBV4-2, the J call TRBJ2-7; 10 bases fit TRBD1. Per the germline V gene, CDR1 is LGHNA and CDR2 is YNFKEQ. The CDR3 covers 16 residues. V trimming: 1 base; J trimming: 2 bases; junction bases outside the gene matches: 5. CDR3 sequence reads: CASSQGRTGGAYEQYF. The CDR3 DNA reads TGTGCCAGCAGCCAAGGGCGGACAGGGGGAGCCTACGAGCAGTACTTC.

The chain combines TRBV24-1 with TRBJ2-1; tentatively, D is TRBD1 (8 bases). The V gene lost 4 bases and the J gene lost 8 bases, with 20 bases spanning the gap. CDR3 length: 16 amino acids. Germline loops: CDR1 KGHDR, CDR2 SFDVKD. The CDR3 sequence: CATSDPTGGERDEQFF. For the CDR3, the DNA is TGTGCCACCAGTGACCCAACAGGGGGGGAGCGCGATGAGCAGTTCTTC.

The chain employs TRBV5-8 and TRBJ2-5; 8 nucleotides line up with TRBD2. The CDR3 runs to 15 residues. Trimming cost V 4 bases and J 1 base; bases outside gene matches: 6. Germline V gene lookup returns CDR1 SGHTS and CDR2 YDEGEE. In DNA, the CDR3 is TGTGCCAGCAGCCCAATTAGCGGGGCCCAAGAGACCCAGTACTTC. It translates to CASSPISGAQETQYF.

The J gene is TRBJ1-6, the V gene TRBV3-1 (or the pseudogene TRBV3-2), with TRBD1 as a possible D gene (5 bases). The V and J ends lost 1 base and 10 bases respectively, with 14 bases between them. The CDR3 spans 15 residues. Germline lookup yields CDR1 LGHDT and CDR2 YNNKEL (reference sequence). DNA for the CDR3: TGTGCCAGCAGCCAAGTTCCGCGGGGGTACTCACCCCTCCACTTT. Translated: CASSQVPRGYSPLHF.

The chain is built from TRBV5-6 and TRBJ2-2; 9 positions agree with TRBD1. This CDR3 is 16 amino acids long. Trimming took 0 bases from V and 4 from J; bases not matched to a gene: 4. Per germline, CDR1 SGHDT and CDR2 YYEEEE. The CDR3 reads CASSLEQGASTGELFF. DNA for the CDR3: TGTGCCAGCAGCTTGGAACAGGGGGCCTCCACCGGGGAGCTGTTTTTT.